The sequence of this T cell receptor (beta chain) was determined in a study of technical replicates of blood from several donors (dated by TCRdb to about 2017). About this clone itself: Its specific antigen is unknown. Germline is not matched at one junction end, which may reflect a read error.

Spanning cysteine to phenylalanine, the CDR3 consists of 16 amino acids. Only the CDR3 part of the read is kept: 48 bases, read in frame from the first base. Looking up the germline V gene yields CDR1 SGHRS and CDR2 YFSETQ. The library was made by the immunoSEQ multiplex PCR assay. TCRdb stores this immuneACCESS table with in-frame sequences only. Part of the clones is absent; in the studies checked, under half of the shortfall reflects unresolved V genes, and no reason is known for the rest. This sample comprises under 100,000 clones, 85% to 95% of them detected only once. More than 0.2% of the sample belongs to the ten largest clones.

The TCR sequence derives from a human donor in good health. The chain is assembled from TRBV5-1 and TRBJ2-1, with TRBD2 identical over 12 junction bases. The source material was T cells isolated from PBMCs. The CDR3 region: CASSLLAGGSHNEQFF. The DNA is as follows: TGCGCCAGCAGCCTACTAGCGGGAGGCTCCCACAATGAGCAGTTCTTC.